Shown below are 2 T cell receptor beta chains from a single sample sequenced in a study of cytotoxic CD8 clonotypes in ibrutinib-treated CLL (dated by TCRdb to the early 2020s). Library method: the immunoSEQ multiplex PCR assay. The table comes from immuneACCESS by way of TCRdb, which keeps in-frame sequences with V and J called. Part of the clones is missing from these tables; in studies checked, under half for an unresolved V gene and the rest for unknown reasons. The sample table shows 150,000 to 200,000 clones, and 88% are seen once. 3% of the sample lies in the top ten. The time point label corresponds to: progressive disease on ibrutinib. The starting material was PBMCs, obtained at disease progression, from a patient treated with ibrutinib. The receptors were gathered from a human donor with chronic lymphocytic leukemia.

The chain carries TRBV6-5 and TRBJ2-7; TRBD2 aligns across 8 bases. This CDR3 is 14 amino acids long. Looked up from germline, CDR1 is MNHEY and CDR2 is SVGAGI. V lost 5 bases and J lost 5; bases outside the gene matches: 8. CDR3 sequence reads: CASSGGTSRNEQYF. CDR3 in DNA: TGTGCCAGCAGTGGGGGGACTAGTAGAAACGAGCAGTACTTC.

The rearrangement uses TRBV5-4 and TRBJ2-5, with TRBD2 matching 9 bases. Germline CDR1 reads SGHNT; CDR2 reads YYREEE (reference sequence). This CDR3 contains 14 residues. J was trimmed by 5 bases and V by 4 bases; bases with no gene match: 6. CDR3 region: CASSQAGGWETQYF. CDR3 bases: TGTGCCAGCAGCCAAGCGGGAGGCTGGGAGACCCAGTACTTC.